Listed here are 24 T cell receptor beta chains from one sample, sequenced in a study of T cell responses to AZD1222 COVID-19 vaccine. Measured with immunoSEQ multiplex PCR; TCRdb has only the in-frame clones, and not every one. This table holds roughly 100,000 clones, 88% found once. Sequencing used peripheral blood, obtained on day 0 of AZD1222 vaccination. The receptors derive from an adult in good health.

The CDR3 spells CATTPVIIAGTSTDYEQYF. CDR3 in DNA: TGTGCCACCACCCCGGTCATTATAGCGGGAACAAGCACGGACTACGAGCAGTACTTC. The V and J genes are TRBV24-1 and TRBJ2-7; TRBD2 matches 8 bases. The junction had 23 bases not matched to a gene; V was cut back by 8 bases and J by 3 bases. The germline V gene encodes CDR1 KGHDR and CDR2 SFDVKD. CDR3 length equals 19 residues.

This rearrangement joins TRBV4-3 to TRBJ1-1; a possible D gene is TRBD1 (5 bases). V was pared by 2 bases and J by 1 base, with 8 bases between. This CDR3 comprises 14 residues. Germline V gene lookup returns CDR1 LGHNA and CDR2 YSLEER. This CDR3 is CASSQWGGNTEAFF. The CDR3 nucleotides are TGCGCCAGCAGCCAATGGGGGGGGAACACTGAAGCTTTCTTT.

The gene calls are TRBV6-2 or TRBV6-3 and TRBJ1-1, with D unresolved. The CDR3 totals 14 residues. V dropped 5 bases and J dropped 1 base, with 11 bases sitting between them. Germline V gene sequence: CDR1 MNHEY, CDR2 SVGEGT. CDR3: CASSPGRQNTEAFF. In DNA, the CDR3 is TGTGCCAGCAGTCCCGGACGGCAGAACACTGAAGCTTTCTTT.

The chain employs TRBV2 and TRBJ1-4; a possible D gene is TRBD1 (5 bases). The V gene lost 6 bases and the J gene lost 3 bases, with 11 bases spanning the gap. Germline loops: CDR1 SNHLY, CDR2 FYNNEI. CDR3 size: 14 residues. CDR3 in DNA: TGTGCCAGCAGCCTGATACAGGCTAATGAAAAACTGTTTTTT. Its translation: CASSLIQANEKLFF.

The genes are TRBV6-5 and TRBJ1-4; D ambiguous. In germline, CDR1 is MNHEY, CDR2 SVGAGI. CDR3 length: 13 amino acids. Trimming removed 2 bases at V and 7 bases at J, with 8 bases between. CDR3 in DNA: TGTGCCAGCAGTTACACCCCGGGTGAAAAACTGTTTTTT. As protein: CASSYTPGEKLFF.

The chain employs TRBV5-4 and TRBJ2-5; 9 bases line up with TRBD2. Germline V gives CDR1 SGHNT, CDR2 YYREEE (reference sequence). This CDR3 spans 14 amino acids. J gave up 5 bases and V 0 bases, and 2 bases lay outside the gene matches. Here the CDR3 DNA reads TGTGCCAGCAGCTTGGGCGGGGGGGCGGAGACCCAGTACTTC. Translated, it gives CASSLGGGAETQYF.

The CDR3 sequence: CASSYGGSSQETQYF. CDR3 sequence (DNA): TGTGCCAGCAGTTACGGGGGGTCTAGCCAAGAGACCCAGTACTTC. The chain employs TRBV6-5 and TRBJ2-5, with D possibly matching TRBD2 (6 bases). CDR1 MNHEY and CDR2 SVGAGI come from the germline V gene. V shed 2 bases and J shed 1 base, with 11 bases lying between them. This CDR3 comprises 15 residues.

This sequence joins TRBV27 and TRBJ2-1; 8 bases agree with TRBD1. J lost 3 bases, V lost 5 bases, and 6 bases had no gene match. The CDR3 has 15 residues. Germline CDR1 reads MNHEY; CDR2 reads SMNVEV (reference sequence). For the CDR3, the DNA is TGTGCCAGCAGTGTACGACAGGGGATCTACAATGAGCAGTTCTTC. Translating gives CASSVRQGIYNEQFF.

This chain connects TRBV10-3 to TRBJ2-3; D gene unclear. Trimming stripped 2 bases from V and 2 bases from J, with 8 bases between. Germline V lookup: CDR1 ENHRY, CDR2 SYGVKD. This CDR3 is 14 amino acids long. This CDR3 is CAISETADTDTQYF. CDR3 DNA sequence: TGTGCCATCAGTGAGACAGCTGACACAGATACGCAGTATTTT.

About this clone itself: The junction departs from germline at one end; a sequencing error may be responsible. The chain couples TRBV2 to TRBJ1-2; the D gene is possibly TRBD1 (6 bases). The CDR3 is made up of 14 amino acids. Germline lookup yields CDR1 SNHLY and CDR2 FYNNEI. Here the CDR3 DNA reads TGTGCCAGCAGCGAAGGGACATCGATCTATGGCTACACCTTC. Its translation is CASSEGTSIYGYTF.

This clone was seen only once. The V gene is TRBV11-2, the J gene TRBJ1-6; D remains unclear. V lost 0 bases, J lost 7 bases, and 4 bases lay in between. Germline V CDR1 and CDR2: SGHAT, FQNNGV. The CDR3 runs 13 residues. The chain's CDR3 is CASSLERNSPLHF. The CDR3 DNA reads as TGTGCCAGCAGCTTAGAAAGGAATTCACCCCTCCACTTT.

This clone came up once. The gene calls are TRBV11-3 and TRBJ2-7; D unclear. Between the trimmed V and J ends, which lost 1 base and 1 base, there was a span of 5 bases. CDR1 and CDR2 (germline): SGHNT, YENEEA. The CDR3 is 13 residues long. The DNA of the CDR3 is TGTGCCAGCAGCTTAGCCCTGTCCTACGAGCAGTACTTC. Translation gives CASSLALSYEQYF.

The V and J genes are TRBV3-1 (or the pseudogene TRBV3-2) and TRBJ2-1, with D perhaps matching TRBD1 or TRBD2 (5 bases each). Trimming took off 0 bases at V and 8 bases at J, with 14 bases between the two ends. CDR1 is LGHDT, CDR2 YNNKEL, per germline (reference sequence). The CDR3 consists of 15 residues. The CDR3 loop is CASSQDRGEAHEQFF. For the CDR3, the DNA is TGTGCCAGCAGCCAAGATAGGGGAGAGGCTCATGAGCAGTTCTTC.

The chain uses TRBV12-5 and TRBJ1-1; D is ambiguous. The CDR3 is made up of 13 amino acids. Germline CDR1 reads LGHNT; CDR2 reads FRNRAP. V was trimmed by 2 bases and J by 2 bases, leaving 6 bases between them. DNA of the CDR3: TGTGCTAGTGGTTTGAAGGGAAACACTGAAGCTTTCTTT. Protein sequence: CASGLKGNTEAFF.

This clone came up once. CDR3 sequence: CASSLDLAGVLETQYF. DNA of the CDR3: TGCGCCAGCAGCTTGGACCTAGCGGGGGTTCTAGAGACCCAGTACTTC. V and J are TRBV5-1 and TRBJ2-5, with 10 bases fitting TRBD2. The trim removed 0 bases at V and 4 bases at J, leaving 6 bases unmatched. The CDR3 has 16 amino acids. Per the germline V gene, CDR1 is SGHRS and CDR2 is YFSETQ.

The V gene is TRBV3-1 (or the pseudogene TRBV3-2), the J gene TRBJ2-1; D uncertain. CDR1 and CDR2 from the germline V gene are LGHDT and YNNKEL (reference sequence). The CDR3 runs 13 residues. V shed 4 bases and J shed 4 bases, with 8 bases lying between them. The CDR3 DNA reads TGTGCCAGCAGCCGCATAGGTTACAATGAGCAGTTCTTC. Protein: CASSRIGYNEQFF.

This clone was recorded many times. The chain carries TRBV7-9 and TRBJ2-3; a possible D gene is TRBD1 (6 bases). The germline gives CDR1 SEHNR, CDR2 FQNEAQ (reference sequence). V was cut by 4 bases and J by 1 base, with 21 bases left in between. This CDR3 has 18 amino acids. CDR3 coding DNA: TGTGCCAGCAGCTCCGGCGCAGACACAGGGCCGGGCACAGATACGCAGTATTTT. Translation gives CASSSGADTGPGTDTQYF.

The chain uses TRBV12-5 and TRBJ2-1; D is perhaps TRBD2 (6 bases). Germline V gene data show CDR1 as LGHNT and CDR2 as FRNRAP. V dropped 1 base and J dropped 7 bases, with 11 bases sitting between them. This CDR3 comprises 14 residues. CDR3 in amino acids: CASGLGLVGNEQFF. The CDR3 DNA reads TGTGCTAGTGGTTTGGGACTAGTGGGTAATGAGCAGTTCTTC.

The rearrangement uses TRBV7-2 and TRBJ1-2, with TRBD1 identical over 9 bases. The CDR3 runs 14 residues. Per the germline V gene, CDR1 is SGHTA and CDR2 is FQGNSA. The junction had 7 bases not matched to a gene; V was cut back by 3 bases and J by 8 bases. The chain's CDR3 is CASSFGTGIGGYTF. In DNA, the CDR3 is TGTGCCAGCAGCTTCGGGACAGGGATAGGCGGCTACACCTTC.

J is TRBJ2-7 and V is TRBV18; D is ambiguous. The germline CDR1 and CDR2 sequences are KGHSH and LQKENI. The CDR3 covers 12 residues. With 4 bases removed from V and 1 base from J, the gap between germline ends came to 5 bases. CDR3 region: CASSQQSYEQYF. The CDR3 DNA reads as TGTGCCAGCTCACAACAGTCCTACGAGCAGTACTTC.

This clone appeared once. This chain uses TRBV5-1 with TRBJ2-7; D unclear. Germline CDR1 and CDR2: SGHRS and YFSETQ. Trimming removed 0 bases at V and 2 bases at J, with 9 bases between. The CDR3 consists of 14 residues. The CDR3 loop is CASSLAFQAYEQYF. DNA of the CDR3: TGCGCCAGCAGCTTGGCATTTCAGGCCTACGAGCAGTACTTC.

The rearrangement uses TRBV6-5 and TRBJ2-4; D may be TRBD2 (5 bases). The ends were cut back, 8 bases at V and 7 bases at J, with 18 bases in the middle. The CDR3 length is 14 residues. Germline values: CDR1 MNHEY, CDR2 SVGAGI. The CDR3 reads CASRSEGTGNIQYF. The CDR3 DNA is TGTGCCAGCCGGAGCGAGGGCACGGGGAACATTCAGTACTTC.

This chain uses TRBV6-5 with TRBJ1-1; D unclear. The CDR3 is made up of 11 amino acids. Trimming pared 7 bases from V and 11 bases from J, leaving 14 bases between. Germline values: CDR1 MNHEY, CDR2 SVGAGI. CDR3 sequence (DNA): TGTGCCAGCAATTTGGGCGGGAGCGCTTTCTTT. Its protein product is CASNLGGSAFF.

The rearrangement links TRBV10-2 to TRBJ2-7; D call uncertain. The CDR3 runs to 14 residues. The germline V gene has CDR1 WSHSY and CDR2 SAAADI. Trimming removed 0 bases at V and 2 bases at J, with 8 bases between. The CDR3 loop is CASSESGRTYEQYF. CDR3 DNA sequence: TGCGCCAGCAGTGAGTCGGGCCGCACCTACGAGCAGTACTTC.